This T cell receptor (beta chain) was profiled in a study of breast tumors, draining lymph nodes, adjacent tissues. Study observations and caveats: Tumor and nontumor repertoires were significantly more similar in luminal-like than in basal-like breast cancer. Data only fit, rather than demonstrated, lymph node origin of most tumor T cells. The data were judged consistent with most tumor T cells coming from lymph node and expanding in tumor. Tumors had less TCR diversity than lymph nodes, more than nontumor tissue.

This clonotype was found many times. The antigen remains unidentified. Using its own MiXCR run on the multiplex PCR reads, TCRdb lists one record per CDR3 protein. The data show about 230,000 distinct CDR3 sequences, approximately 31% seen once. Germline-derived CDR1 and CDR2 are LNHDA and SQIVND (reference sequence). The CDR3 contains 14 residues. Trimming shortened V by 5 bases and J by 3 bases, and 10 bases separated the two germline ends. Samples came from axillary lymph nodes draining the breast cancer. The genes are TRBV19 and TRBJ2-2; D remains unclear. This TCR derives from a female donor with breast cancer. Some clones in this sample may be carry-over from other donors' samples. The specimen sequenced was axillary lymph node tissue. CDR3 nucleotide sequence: TGTGCCAGTAGTCCCCGGGTCTACACCGGGGAGCTGTTTTTT. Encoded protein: CASSPRVYTGELFF. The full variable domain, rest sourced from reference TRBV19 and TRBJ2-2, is DGGITQSPKYLFRKEGQNVTLSCEQNLNHDAMYWYRQDPGQGLRLIYYSQIVNDFQKGDIAEGYSVSREKKESFPLTVTSAQKNPTAFYLCASSPRVYTGELFFGEGSRLTVL.